This T cell receptor beta chain derives from a study of cytomegalovirus exposure and HLA in healthy donors. PCR was performed using 60 Vbeta and 13 Jbeta primers. This table comes from immunoSEQ multiplex PCR, and its TCRdb copy is limited to in-frame clones, with some not included. This sample has approximately 79,000 clones, with 60% to 85% found just once. This CDR3 has 16 residues. CDR1 is PRHDT, CDR2 FYEKMQ, per germline (reference sequence). V shed 2 bases and J shed 3 bases, with 17 bases lying between them. The sequenced material came from PBMCs. This TCR derives from a woman between 35 and 50 years old in good health and CMV-seropositive. This chain connects TRBV13 to TRBJ2-7, with D tentatively TRBD2 (6 bases). The CDR3 here is CASSLWRGVRDYEQYF. Written as DNA, the CDR3 is TGTGCCAGCAGCTTATGGAGGGGCGTCAGGGACTACGAGCAGTACTTC.